This is a list of T cell receptor beta chains from one sample in a study of regulatory T cells in long-lasting Graves disease. TCRdb re-derived calls from the multiplex PCR reads in MiXCR, one entry per CDR3 protein. The data show about 310,000 distinct CDR3 sequences, approximately 20% seen once. Specimen: peripheral blood mononuclear cells (PBMCs), collected at new diagnosis, from a patient treated with antithyroid drugs. Receptor source: a female donor with Graves disease. Each CDR3 is given with its conserved first and last residue. The D gene is left open where the match is weak. Rows give clone size only sometimes, using once, few, many, or a class for an expanded clone.

D | J | size | V | DNA | CDR3
NA | TRBJ2-2 | NA | TRBV28 | TGTGCCAGCAGTTTAGGCTCATCGAACACCGGGGAGCTGTTTTTT | CASSLGSSNTGELFF
TRBD2 | TRBJ2-7 | many | TRBV3-1 | TGTGCCAGCAGCCAACGTTCTAGCGGGAGGGGCCACGAGCAGTACTTC | CASSQRSSGRGHEQYF
NA | TRBJ2-3 | NA | TRBV3-1 | TGTGCCAGCAGCCAGGGACTGAGCGCAGATACGCAGTATTTT | CASSQGLSADTQYF
TRBD1 | TRBJ1-1 | NA | TRBV11-3 | TGTGCCAGCAGCTTAGCCGGACAGGACACTGAAGCTTTCTTT | CASSLAGQDTEAFF
NA | TRBJ2-7 | many | TRBV11-2 | TGTGCCAGCACCCAACCGAGGGGCTACGAGCAGTACTTC | CASTQPRGYEQYF
TRBD2 | TRBJ2-1 | many | TRBV24-1 | TGTGCCACCAGTGAGCCGACTAGCGGGAGAAAGGATGAGCAGTTCTTC | CATSEPTSGRKDEQFF
NA | TRBJ2-1 | many | TRBV28 | TGTGCCAGCAGTTTATCGTATCGGAGGGGACCTTACAATGAGCAGTTCTTC | CASSLSYRRGPYNEQFF
TRBD2 | TRBJ2-1 | many | TRBV11-2 | TGTGCCAGCAGCTTTAGCGGGGGTTACAATGAGCAGTTCTTC | CASSFSGGYNEQFF
TRBD2 | TRBJ2-1 | many | TRBV28 | TGTGCCAGCAGTCCGTTCCGAGCGGGAGGCTACAATGAGCAGTTCTTC | CASSPFRAGGYNEQFF
NA | TRBJ1-1 | many | TRBV27 | TGTGCCAGCAGTTTATCTCCAGGGCATATCCCTGAAGCTTTCTTT | CASSLSPGHIPEAFF
NA | TRBJ2-1 | many | TRBV12-3/TRBV12-4 | TGTGCCAGCAGTTCCGGTGGTCCAAACAATGAGCAGTTCTTC | CASSSGGPNNEQFF
NA | TRBJ1-1 | NA | TRBV19 | TGTGCCAGTAGTATCGTTCGGGGATGGGACACTGAAGCTTTCTTT | CASSIVRGWDTEAFF
TRBD1 | TRBJ2-5 | NA | TRBV5-1 | TGCGCCAGCAGCTCCACTACAGGGGAAGAGACCCAGTACTTC | CASSSTTGEETQYF